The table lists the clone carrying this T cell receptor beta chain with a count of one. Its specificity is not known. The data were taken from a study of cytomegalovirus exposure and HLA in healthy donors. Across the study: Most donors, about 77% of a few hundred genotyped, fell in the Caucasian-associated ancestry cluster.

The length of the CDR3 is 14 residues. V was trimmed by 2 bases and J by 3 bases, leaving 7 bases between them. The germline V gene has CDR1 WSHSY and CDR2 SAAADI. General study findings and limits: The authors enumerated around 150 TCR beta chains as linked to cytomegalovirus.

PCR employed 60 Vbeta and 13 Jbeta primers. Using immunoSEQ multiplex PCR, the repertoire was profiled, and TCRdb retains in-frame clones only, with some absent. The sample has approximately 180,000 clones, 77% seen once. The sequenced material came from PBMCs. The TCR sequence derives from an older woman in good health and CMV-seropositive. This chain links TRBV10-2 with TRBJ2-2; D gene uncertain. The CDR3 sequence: CASSEDTYTGELFF. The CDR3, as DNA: TGCGCCAGCAGTGAGGACACCTACACCGGGGAGCTGTTTTTT.